The present T cell receptor (beta chain) was sequenced within a study of blood T cell repertoires in COVID-19. Study-level information: The analysed material was cDNA or gDNA that came from T cells, B-cell-depleted T cells, or PBMCs.

TCRdb's table, derived via immunoSEQ multiplex PCR, lists solely in-frame clones and lacks some. This table has hundreds of thousands of clones, approximately 86% appearing once. The study drew participants aged roughly 18 to 95 years from approximately 23 US areas. Cohort 3 donors counted as recovered after two negative PCRs, clearance, or resolved symptoms. In germline, CDR1 is SGHNT, CDR2 YENEEA. The V gene lost 5 bases and the J gene lost 5 bases, with 15 bases spanning the gap. The length of the CDR3 is 14 residues. The rearrangement uses TRBV11-3 and TRBJ2-5, with TRBD1 as a possible D gene (6 bases). The sample was PBMCs or T cells enriched from blood (not recorded which). The sequence came from a woman aged 45-65 years who had recovered from COVID-19. This CDR3 reads CASSDGQFSETQYF. The CDR3 DNA is TGTGCCAGCAGCGATGGACAGTTCTCGGAGACCCAGTACTTC.